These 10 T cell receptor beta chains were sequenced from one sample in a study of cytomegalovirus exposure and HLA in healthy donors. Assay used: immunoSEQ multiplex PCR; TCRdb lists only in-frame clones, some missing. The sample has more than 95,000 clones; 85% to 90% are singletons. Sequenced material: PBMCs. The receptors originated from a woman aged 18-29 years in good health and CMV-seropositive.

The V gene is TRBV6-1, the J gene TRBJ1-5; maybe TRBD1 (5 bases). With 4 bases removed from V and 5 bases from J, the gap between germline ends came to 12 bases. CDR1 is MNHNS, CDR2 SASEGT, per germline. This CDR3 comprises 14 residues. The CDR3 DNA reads TGTGCCAGCAGTGCGGGGGACTTTTATCAGCCCCAGCATTTT. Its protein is CASSAGDFYQPQHF.

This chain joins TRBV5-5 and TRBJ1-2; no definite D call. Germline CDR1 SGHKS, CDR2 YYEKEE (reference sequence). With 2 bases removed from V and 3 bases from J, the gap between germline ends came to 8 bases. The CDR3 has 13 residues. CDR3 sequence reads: CASSFMQDYGYTF. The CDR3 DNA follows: TGTGCCAGCAGCTTTATGCAGGACTATGGCTACACCTTC.

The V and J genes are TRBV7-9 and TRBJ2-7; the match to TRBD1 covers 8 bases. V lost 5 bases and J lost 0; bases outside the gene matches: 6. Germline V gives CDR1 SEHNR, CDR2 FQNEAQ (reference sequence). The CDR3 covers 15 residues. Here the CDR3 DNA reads TGTGCCAGCAGCACGACAGGGGCAGGCTCCTACGAGCAGTACTTC. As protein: CASSTTGAGSYEQYF. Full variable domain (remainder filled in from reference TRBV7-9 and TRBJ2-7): DTGVSQNPRHKITKRGQNVTFRCDPISEHNRLYWYRQTLGQGPEFLTYFQNEAQLEKSRLLSDRFSAERPKGSFSTLEIQRTEQGDSAMYLCASSTTGAGSYEQYFGPGTRLTVT.

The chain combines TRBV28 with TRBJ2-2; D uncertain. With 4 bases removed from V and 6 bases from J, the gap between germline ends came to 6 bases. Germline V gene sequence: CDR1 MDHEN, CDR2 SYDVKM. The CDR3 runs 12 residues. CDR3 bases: TGTGCCAGCAGTTCCGGTGCCGGGGAGCTGTTTTTT. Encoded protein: CASSSGAGELFF.

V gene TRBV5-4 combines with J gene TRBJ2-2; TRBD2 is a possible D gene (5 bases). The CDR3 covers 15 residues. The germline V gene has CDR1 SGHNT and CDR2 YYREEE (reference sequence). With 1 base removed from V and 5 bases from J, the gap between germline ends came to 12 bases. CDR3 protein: CASSLSGSKTGELFF. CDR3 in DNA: TGTGCCAGCAGCTTGAGTGGGAGTAAAACCGGGGAGCTGTTTTTT.

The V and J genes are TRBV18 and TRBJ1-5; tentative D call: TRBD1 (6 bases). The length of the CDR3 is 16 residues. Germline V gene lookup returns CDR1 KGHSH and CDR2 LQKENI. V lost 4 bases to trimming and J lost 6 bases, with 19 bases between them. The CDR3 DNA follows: TGTGCCAGCTCACGGGACAACCCGGTTATTGGTCAGCCCCAGCATTTT. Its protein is CASSRDNPVIGQPQHF.

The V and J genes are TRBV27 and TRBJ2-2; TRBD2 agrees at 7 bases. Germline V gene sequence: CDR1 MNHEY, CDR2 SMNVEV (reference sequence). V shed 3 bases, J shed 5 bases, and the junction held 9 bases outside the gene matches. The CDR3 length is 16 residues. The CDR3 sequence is CASSFKAGLLTGELFF. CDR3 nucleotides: TGTGCCAGCAGTTTTAAAGCGGGGCTACTTACCGGGGAGCTGTTTTTT.

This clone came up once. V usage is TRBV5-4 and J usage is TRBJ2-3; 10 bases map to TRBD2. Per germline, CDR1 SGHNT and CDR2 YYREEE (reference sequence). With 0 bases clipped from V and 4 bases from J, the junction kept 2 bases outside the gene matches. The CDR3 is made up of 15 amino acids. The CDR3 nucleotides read TGTGCCAGCAGCTTGGGAACTAGCGGGGCAGATACGCAGTATTTT. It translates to CASSLGTSGADTQYF.

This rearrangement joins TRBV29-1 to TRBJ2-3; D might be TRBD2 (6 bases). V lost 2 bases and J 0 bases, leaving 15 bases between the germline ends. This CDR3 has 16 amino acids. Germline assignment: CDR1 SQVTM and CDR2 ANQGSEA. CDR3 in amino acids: CSVEFPAGTSTDTQYF. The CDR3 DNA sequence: TGCAGCGTTGAATTTCCGGCAGGGACTAGCACAGATACGCAGTATTTT.

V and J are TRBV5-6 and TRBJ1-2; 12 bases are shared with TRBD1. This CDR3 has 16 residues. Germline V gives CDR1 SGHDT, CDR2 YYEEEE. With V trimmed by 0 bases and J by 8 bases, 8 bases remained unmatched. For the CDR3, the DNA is TGTGCCAGCAGCTTGGTTGGGACAGGGGGCGAGAGGGGCTACACCTTC. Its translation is CASSLVGTGGERGYTF.